This T cell receptor (beta chain) is from a study of blood T cell repertoires in COVID-19 (TCRdb year 2020). Looking at the study overall: Collaborator samples came from the United States, Italy and Spain and covered acute and convalescent phases of COVID-19. The material from the prospective study consisted of cDNA or gDNA derived from T cells, B-cell-depleted T cells, or PBMCs. Subjects who had been exposed to COVID-19, were actively infected with it, or had recovered from it provided the deeply sampled blood TCRbeta repertoires that made up the dataset. A freely available public database, intended as a resource for researchers studying the immune response to SARS-CoV-2, is where the repertoires were released. Samples came from the ongoing ImmuneRACE study (first 160 participants) plus 1,254 subjects from 6 global collaborators. Sample metadata almost always included a de-identified subject ID, COVID-19 status, age in years and sex. Where available, HLA class I and class II types were obtained from metadata supplied by the sample provider rather than from assay-based typing. The full study reports these points: How much clinical and demographic metadata was included differed by source and by participant, and the metadata was provided uncurated.

Whole blood was collected in K2EDTA tubes by collaborating institutions according to the institutions' own protocols. Collaborator samples were shipped for TCRbeta analysis as frozen whole blood, isolated PBMCs, or DNA extracted from either sample type. The immunoSEQ Assay, a bias-controlled multiplex PCR, was used to amplify TCRbeta CDR3 regions from genomic DNA. In the original analysis: The number of nucleated cells in each sample was estimated from the amplification of reference gene primers within the assay. To quantify the absolute abundance of each unique TCRbeta CDR3 rearrangement, sequence reads were collapsed and filtered. Productive Simpson clonality was computed per sample as the square root of Simpson's diversity index over productive rearrangements. The table comes from immuneACCESS by way of TCRdb, which keeps in-frame sequences with V and J called. Part of the clones is missing from these tables; in studies checked, under half for an unresolved V gene and the rest for unknown reasons. D and trimming were read from the DNA, whereas the V and J calls and clone size are those reported in that table. The sample table holds some 350,000 clones, of which around 83% were seen once. Under 3% of the sample lies in the top ten.

This clone was counted a single time. This clone's antigen is unknown. Base qualities are missing; no much larger clone stands one base away. Trimming accounts for 4 bases at V and 6 bases at J, while the number of junction bases matched to no gene is 15. CDR1 SGDLS and CDR2 YYNGEE were looked up in the germline V gene. The CDR3 runs 17 amino acids, cysteine and phenylalanine included. Kept here is only the CDR3 DNA, which spans 51 bases and is read in frame from base 1. The rearrangement combines TRBV9 with TRBJ2-1; 8 bases in between match TRBD2. Sequencing was carried out using peripheral blood. This TCR was sampled from a man aged 30-40 years with active or convalescent COVID-19. In nucleotides, the sequence is TGTGCCAGCAGCCCTCATCCTCGAGCGGGAGTGGGCAATGAGCAGTTCTTC. Translated, this gives CASSPHPRAGVGNEQFF. Where the CDR3 stops, the reference TRBV9 and TRBJ2-1 genes take over; the full variable domain is DSGVTQTPKHLITATGQRVTLRCSPRSGDLSVYWYQQSLDQGLQFLIQYYNGEERAKGNILERFSAQQFPDLHSELNLSSLELGDSALYFCASSPHPRAGVGNEQFFGPGTRLTVL.